The entry below describes one T cell receptor beta chain. The antigen is not known. The data stem from a study of cytomegalovirus exposure and HLA in healthy donors. In the study overall: In an early release, HLA-typed donors contributed tens of millions of unique TCR sequences. Study conclusions and caveats: A highly shared variant cluster was judged a likely technical artifact.

Germline V CDR1 and CDR2: MNHEY, SVGAGI. The V gene end was trimmed by 6 bases and the J gene end by 9 bases; junction bases not matched to a gene: 11. This CDR3 region has 15 residues. PCR was performed using 60 Vbeta and 13 Jbeta primers. Assay used: immunoSEQ multiplex PCR; TCRdb lists only in-frame clones, some missing. Of 100,000 to 150,000 clones detected, 81% appear once; the ten largest clones hold roughly 4.1%. The sequence was obtained from a man between 18 and 35 years old in good health and CMV-seropositive. V and J are TRBV6-5 and TRBJ2-1, with 10 bases matching TRBD1. Sequencing was carried out using PBMCs. This CDR3 reads CASSPGTGVGSEQFF. DNA for the CDR3: TGTGCCAGCAGCCCGGGGACAGGGGTTGGGAGTGAGCAGTTCTTC.